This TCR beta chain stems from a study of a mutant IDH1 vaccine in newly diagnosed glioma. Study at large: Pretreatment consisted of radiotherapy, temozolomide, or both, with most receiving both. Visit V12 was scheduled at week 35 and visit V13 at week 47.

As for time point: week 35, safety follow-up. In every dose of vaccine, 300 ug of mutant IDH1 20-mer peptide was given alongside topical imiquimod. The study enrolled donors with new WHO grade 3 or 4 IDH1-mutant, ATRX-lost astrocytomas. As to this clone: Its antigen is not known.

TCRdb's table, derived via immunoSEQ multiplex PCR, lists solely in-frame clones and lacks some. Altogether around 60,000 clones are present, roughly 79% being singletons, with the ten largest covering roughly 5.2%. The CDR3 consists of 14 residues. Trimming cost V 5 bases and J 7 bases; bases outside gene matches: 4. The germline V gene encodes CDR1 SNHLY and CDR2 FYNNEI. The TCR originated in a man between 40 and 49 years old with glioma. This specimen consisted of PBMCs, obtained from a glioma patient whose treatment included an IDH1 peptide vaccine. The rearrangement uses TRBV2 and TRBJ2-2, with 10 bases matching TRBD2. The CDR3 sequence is CASSKRGGNGELFF. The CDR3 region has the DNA TGTGCCAGCAGTAAGCGGGGGGGCAACGGGGAGCTGTTTTTT.